One and the same sample provided the 5 T cell receptor beta chains below, sequenced in a study of blood T cells in healthy people across ages. Sample-barcoded 5' priming and a J-beta primer mix drove a second PCR of roughly 6 to 12 cycles. TCRdb re-derived calls from the 5' RACE reads in MiXCR, one entry per CDR3 protein. The sample has 800,000 to 950,000 distinct CDR3 sequences, around 48% seen once. Sequencing was done on a sample of blood. The source of these receptors is a man younger than 45 in good health.

This clonotype has just a few counts. This chain uses TRBV27 with TRBJ2-1; 12 bases are a match to TRBD2. V trimming: 4 bases; J trimming: 2 bases; junction bases outside the gene matches: 3. The CDR3 consists of 16 residues. From germline, CDR1 is MNHEY and CDR2 SMNVEV (reference sequence). The CDR3 region has the DNA TGTGCCAGCAGTTCTAGCGGGGGGGGTACCTACAATGAGCAGTTCTTC. Its translation is CASSSSGGGTYNEQFF.

This clonotype occurred a few times. The chain recombines TRBV29-1 with TRBJ2-5; TRBD1 matches at 9 bases. Per germline, CDR1 SQVTM and CDR2 ANQGSEA. V shed 6 bases, J shed 11 bases, and the junction held 13 bases outside the gene matches. CDR3 length: 13 residues. CDR3 DNA: TGCAGCGTCATGGACAGGGGAAATTGGGAGCAGTACTTC. Protein product: CSVMDRGNWEQYF.

The chain carries TRBV7-3 and TRBJ2-7; D is unresolved. This CDR3 is built from 14 residues. V lost 3 bases, J lost 1 base, and 10 bases lay in between. CDR1 and CDR2 from the germline V gene are SGHTA and FQGTGA. The CDR3, as DNA: TGTGCCAGCAGCTTGTACGGCGGATCCTACGAGCAGTACTTC. Translating it yields CASSLYGGSYEQYF. Looking up the rest from reference TRBV7-3 and TRBJ2-7 gives the full variable domain: GAGVSQTPSNKVTEKGKYVELRCDPISGHTALYWYRQSLGQGPEFLIYFQGTGAADDSGLPNDRFFAVRPEGSVSTLKIQRTERGDSAVYLCASSLYGGSYEQYFGPGTRLTVT.

The V gene is TRBV7-9, the J gene TRBJ2-1; tentatively, D is TRBD2 (5 bases). The ends were cut back, 4 bases at V and 9 bases at J, with 16 bases in the middle. There are 14 residues in the CDR3. Germline assignment: CDR1 SEHNR and CDR2 FQNEAQ (reference sequence). The CDR3 here is CASSSPLGVAEQFF. CDR3 coding DNA: TGTGCCAGCAGCTCCCCACTAGGCGTCGCTGAGCAGTTCTTC. Complete variable domain (other parts from reference TRBV7-9 and TRBJ2-1): DTGVSQNPRHKITKRGQNVTFRCDPISEHNRLYWYRQTLGQGPEFLTYFQNEAQLEKSRLLSDRFSAERPKGSFSTLEIQRTEQGDSAMYLCASSSPLGVAEQFFGPGTRLTVL.

The V and J genes are TRBV4-2 and TRBJ2-7, with D possibly TRBD1 on 5 matching bases. Trimming pared 0 bases from V and 2 bases from J, leaving 8 bases between. CDR1 is LGHNA, CDR2 YNFKEQ, per germline. The CDR3 sequence is 14 residues long. The CDR3 region is CASSQDHRPYEQYF. DNA for the CDR3: TGTGCCAGCAGCCAAGACCACAGGCCCTACGAGCAGTACTTC.